This TCR beta chain was found in a study of shared clonotypes between healthy human individuals. Libraries were prepared by immunoSEQ multiplex PCR; TCRdb keeps only in-frame clonotypes and omits some of them. This repertoire shows 2,500,000 or so clones, 93% found once; its top ten account for roughly 0.36%. In this sample, this clone turned up a few times. Its antigen remains unknown. The CDR3 is 13 residues long. V lost 7 bases, J lost 6 bases, and 12 bases lay in between. CDR1 is MNHEY, CDR2 SMNVEV, per germline (reference sequence). Study-wide results and limits: Shared clonotypes across all four donors exceeded non-shared ones in generation probability.

The source of this sequence is a young man in good health. Some clones in this sample may be carry-over from other donors' samples. Sequenced sample: naive CD4+ T cells from PBMCs. Specified subset: CD45RA+ positively selected. The chain has TRBV27 and TRBJ2-2, with D tentatively TRBD2 (5 bases). Here the CDR3 reads CASTLRGAGELFF. The CDR3 nucleotides read TGTGCCAGCACCCTCCGGGGAGCCGGGGAGCTGTTTTTT.